One and the same sample provided the 32 T cell receptor beta chains below, sequenced in a study of blood T cell repertoires in COVID-19. Profiling relied on immunoSEQ multiplex PCR, and the TCRdb table lists in-frame clones only, not all of them. The sample has 140,000 to 150,000 clones, 80% to 90% seen once; the top ten hold roughly 8%. The sequencing input was peripheral blood. These receptor sequences come from a woman aged 60-70 years with COVID-19, enrolled during active disease.

V usage is TRBV19 and J usage is TRBJ2-5; 14 nucleotides match TRBD2. J gave up 5 bases and V 4 bases, and 6 bases lay outside the gene matches. This CDR3 contains 16 residues. In germline, CDR1 is LNHDA, CDR2 SQIVND (reference sequence). The CDR3 bases are TGTGCCAGTAGTAGGGGACTAGCGGGGGAAAGGGAGACCCAGTACTTC. Translated: CASSRGLAGERETQYF.

The chain has TRBV10-1 and TRBJ1-6, with TRBD1 as a possible D gene (6 bases). Trimming removed 5 bases at V and 6 bases at J, with 8 bases between. This CDR3 has 13 amino acids. CDR1 WNHNN and CDR2 SYGVQD come from the germline V gene (reference sequence). The CDR3 reads CASSQDSNSPLHF. CDR3 sequence (DNA): TGCGCCAGCAGTCAGGACAGTAATTCACCCCTCCACTTT.

The gene calls are TRBV5-6 and TRBJ2-1; D is possibly TRBD1 (5 bases). V was shortened by 4 bases and J by 6 bases, with 14 bases between the two germline ends. The CDR3 spans 14 residues. The germline V gene has CDR1 SGHDT and CDR2 YYEEEE. The CDR3 bases are TGTGCCAGCAGCGGACCCAGGGTTCGCAATGAGCAGTTCTTC. It codes for CASSGPRVRNEQFF.

The gene calls are TRBV5-1 and TRBJ2-3; weak D call: TRBD2 (7 bases). The CDR3 length is 16 residues. Deletions cut 5 bases from V and 6 bases from J, with 22 bases between. CDR1 and CDR2 (germline): SGHRS, YFSETQ. The CDR3 region is CASSGRGGGTRDTQYF. The CDR3 DNA sequence: TGCGCCAGCAGTGGCCGGGGCGGGGGCACGCGGGATACGCAGTATTTT.

The chain is built from TRBV20-1 and TRBJ1-1; possible D gene TRBD1, 5 bases. CDR1 DFQATT and CDR2 SNEGSKA come from the germline V gene (reference sequence). The CDR3 runs 14 residues. V was pared by 3 bases and J by 3 bases, with 14 bases between. The CDR3: CSASWGRGYTEAFF. The DNA of the CDR3 is TGCAGTGCTAGTTGGGGAAGGGGTTACACTGAAGCTTTCTTT.

The chain carries TRBV5-6 and TRBJ1-3; no clear D. The CDR3 runs 16 residues. Germline V gene lookup returns CDR1 SGHDT and CDR2 YYEEEE. V lost 4 bases and J lost 0, with 14 bases in between. This chain's CDR3 is CASSLTQAGSGNTIYF. Written as DNA, the CDR3 is TGTGCCAGCAGCCTCACCCAGGCAGGCTCTGGAAACACCATATATTTT.

V usage is TRBV4-2 and J usage is TRBJ2-1, with TRBD2 matching 10 bases. This CDR3 has 18 amino acids. The V segment lost 0 bases and the J segment 2 bases; nucleotides outside the gene matches: 7. Germline V gene sequence: CDR1 LGHNA, CDR2 YNFKEQ. CDR3 sequence reads: CASSQDMASGGPYNEQFF. In DNA, the CDR3 is TGTGCCAGCAGCCAAGATATGGCTAGCGGGGGCCCCTACAATGAGCAGTTCTTC.

This clone was seen only a few times. The chain joins TRBV11-2 to TRBJ1-5, with D tentatively TRBD1 (6 bases). Deletions cut 3 bases from V and 5 bases from J, with 8 bases between. Germline CDR1 reads SGHAT; CDR2 reads FQNNGV. This CDR3 is 13 amino acids long. CDR3 sequence: CASSFAGDQPQHF. The CDR3 DNA reads TGTGCCAGCAGCTTTGCAGGGGATCAGCCCCAGCATTTT.

This clone was observed a handful of times. V is TRBV4-3 and J is TRBJ2-3; 10 nucleotides line up with TRBD1. The germline V gene encodes CDR1 LGHNA and CDR2 YSLEER. This CDR3 region has 16 residues. The junction had 6 bases not matched to a gene; V was cut back by 2 bases and J by 4 bases. This CDR3 is CASSQSPGQGADTQYF. The CDR3 DNA sequence: TGCGCCAGCAGCCAATCACCCGGACAGGGGGCAGATACGCAGTATTTT.

A word on this clone: The CDR3 ends on some other residue instead of the conserved phenylalanine or tryptophan, so this is likely a read error. The DNA is left out, because the CDR3 cannot be placed on it with certainty; the CDR3 is given as TCRdb lists it. This chain links TRBV6-1 with TRBJ1-1; the tabulated D call, TRBD1, remains unverified against the DNA. Germline V lookup: CDR1 MNHNS, CDR2 SASEGT. The CDR3 has 14 amino acids, counting both end residues. The CDR3 loop is CASSEARTDGWPFV.

This clone occurred a few times. The chain has TRBV19 and TRBJ1-2; tentative D call: TRBD1 (5 bases). The CDR3 is made up of 17 amino acids. Germline CDR1 LNHDA, CDR2 SQIVND (reference sequence). Trimming took off 3 bases at V and 3 bases at J, with 20 bases between the two ends. CDR3 coding DNA: TGTGCCAGTAGTATCTCCAAGGGGATAAAGTGGGACTATGGCTACACCTTC. This translates into CASSISKGIKWDYGYTF.

This clone was seen once. V and J are TRBV6-2 or TRBV6-3 and TRBJ2-3, with TRBD1 as a possible D gene (6 bases). This CDR3 region has 15 residues. Between the trimmed V and J ends, which lost 4 bases and 6 bases, there was a span of 17 bases. The germline CDR1 and CDR2 sequences are MNHEY and SVGEGT. Written as DNA, the CDR3 is TGTGCCAGCAGTTCCATAGACAGGCAAGGGGATACGCAGTATTTT. This codes for CASSSIDRQGDTQYF.

The gene calls are TRBV19 and TRBJ2-2, with 8 bases lining up with TRBD1. Germline-derived CDR1 and CDR2 are LNHDA and SQIVND (reference sequence). The CDR3 totals 15 residues. Trimming cost V 3 bases and J 7 bases; bases outside gene matches: 7. CDR3 amino acids: CASSMITGGGGELFF. DNA of the CDR3: TGTGCCAGTAGTATGATCACAGGGGGTGGCGGGGAGCTGTTTTTT.

The chain's CDR3 is CASSLVSTSGGADAQFF. The DNA of the CDR3 is TGTGCCAGCAGCTTAGTATCCACTAGCGGGGGGGCGGATGCGCAGTTCTTC. The chain employs TRBV7-2 and TRBJ2-1, with 13 bases matching TRBD2. The CDR3 totals 17 residues. Germline assignment: CDR1 SGHTA and CDR2 FQGNSA. After removal of 1 base from V and 12 bases from J, the junction contained 12 bases not matched to a gene.

This clone was recorded once. This rearrangement joins TRBV19 to TRBJ2-7; 11 nucleotides agree with TRBD2. The V and J ends lost 4 bases and 0 bases, in that order; junction bases with no gene match: 11. Germline CDR1 and CDR2: LNHDA and SQIVND (reference sequence). The CDR3 loop spans 18 amino acids. CDR3 protein: CASSKAASGGSSSYEQYF. The CDR3 nucleotides are TGTGCCAGTAGTAAGGCGGCTAGCGGGGGGTCGAGCTCCTACGAGCAGTACTTC.

This clone was found a few times. The chain is built from TRBV7-8 and TRBJ2-7; D gene unclear. The ends were cut back, 2 bases at V and 10 bases at J, with 12 bases in the middle. The germline V gene encodes CDR1 SGHVS and CDR2 FQNEAQ. The CDR3 is 12 residues long. The CDR3 reads CASSLIRDGQYF. The CDR3 region has the DNA TGTGCCAGCAGCTTAATACGAGATGGTCAGTACTTC.

The CDR3 is CASSLISGGAGETQYF. The CDR3, as DNA: TGTGCCAGCAGCTTGATCAGCGGGGGGGCCGGGGAGACCCAGTACTTC. The V and J genes are TRBV5-4 and TRBJ2-5; 10 bases match TRBD2. The CDR3 has 16 amino acids. J was trimmed by 5 bases and V by 1 base; bases with no gene match: 8. In germline, CDR1 is SGHNT, CDR2 YYREEE (reference sequence).

The chain carries TRBV9 and TRBJ1-2; unclear D gene. Germline CDR1 is SGDLS and CDR2 is YYNGEE. The V end was cut by 3 bases, the J end by 5 bases, with 8 bases between. The CDR3 covers 12 residues. The CDR3, as DNA: TGTGCCAGCAGCGCCGACTTTTATGGCTACACCTTC. The encoded protein is CASSADFYGYTF.

CDR3 coding DNA: TGTGCCAGTAGTACCTCCGGGACAGGGCTCGGAGATACGCAGTATTTT. Translation: CASSTSGTGLGDTQYF. J is TRBJ2-3 and V is TRBV19, with 9 bases lining up with TRBD1. Trimming cost V 4 bases and J 5 bases; bases outside gene matches: 10. This CDR3 is built from 16 residues. The germline gives CDR1 LNHDA, CDR2 SQIVND (reference sequence).

The chain carries TRBV5-1 and TRBJ1-1; D might be TRBD1 (6 bases). Germline CDR1 reads SGHRS; CDR2 reads YFSETQ. The CDR3 has 14 residues. V gave up 3 bases and J gave up 1 base, with 10 bases separating them. The CDR3 nucleotides are TGCGCCAGCAGCTCGGGACAATCGAACACTGAAGCTTTCTTT. Protein sequence: CASSSGQSNTEAFF.

The chain carries TRBV4-2 and TRBJ1-2; 8 bases line up with TRBD1. Germline-derived CDR1 and CDR2 are LGHNA and YNFKEQ. This CDR3 has 15 amino acids. The V segment lost 0 bases and the J segment 7 bases; nucleotides outside the gene matches: 7. In DNA form, the CDR3 reads TGTGCCAGCAGCCAAGAAGGACAGGGCGGTCGTGGCTACACCTTC. Protein sequence: CASSQEGQGGRGYTF.

V and J are TRBV11-2 and TRBJ2-2, with 8 bases lining up with TRBD2. This CDR3 is built from 14 residues. With 5 bases clipped from V and 3 bases from J, the junction kept 2 bases outside the gene matches. Looked up from germline, CDR1 is SGHAT and CDR2 is FQNNGV. In DNA, the CDR3 is TGTGCCAGCAGCGTGCGGGAGGACACCGGGGAGCTGTTTTTT. Translated: CASSVREDTGELFF.

The gene calls are TRBV5-4 and TRBJ2-3; 10 bases fit TRBD2. Trimming at V came to 0 bases and at J to 6 bases, leaving 7 bases not matched to a gene. CDR3 length: 16 residues. Germline values: CDR1 SGHNT, CDR2 YYREEE (reference sequence). CDR3 residues: CASSLVSGGSSDTQYF. CDR3 DNA: TGTGCCAGCAGCTTGGTTAGCGGGGGGTCGTCGGATACGCAGTATTTT. Together with reference TRBV5-4 and TRBJ2-3, the CDR3 gives the full variable domain: ETGVTQSPTHLIKTRGQQVTLRCSSQSGHNTVSWYQQALGQGPQFIFQYYREEENGRGNFPPRFSGLQFPNYSSELNVNALELDDSALYLCASSLVSGGSSDTQYFGPGTRLTVL.

The V and J genes are TRBV24-1 and TRBJ2-1, with D tentatively TRBD2 (6 bases). V lost 9 bases to trimming and J lost 6 bases, with 14 bases between them. Germline V CDR1 and CDR2: KGHDR, SFDVKD. The CDR3 loop spans 13 amino acids. The CDR3 region is CATSGRIGNEQFF. The CDR3 DNA is TGTGCCACCTCAGGGAGGATCGGCAATGAGCAGTTCTTC.

This rearrangement joins TRBV29-1 to TRBJ1-2; maybe TRBD1 (6 bases). CDR3 length: 16 residues. In germline, CDR1 is SQVTM, CDR2 ANQGSEA. V shed 7 bases and J shed 2 bases, with 23 bases lying between them. CDR3 loop: CSGSGALTLPNYGYTF. In nucleotides, the CDR3 is TGCAGCGGTTCAGGGGCCCTAACCCTGCCCAACTATGGCTACACCTTC.

This clone showed up just once. J is TRBJ2-3 and V is TRBV3-1 (or the pseudogene TRBV3-2), with 10 bases lining up with TRBD1. The CDR3 contains 16 residues. The trim removed 4 bases at V and 3 bases at J, leaving 7 bases unmatched. Per germline, CDR1 LGHDT and CDR2 YNNKEL (reference sequence). CDR3 in amino acids: CASSPSRDRGTDTQYF. The CDR3 DNA follows: TGTGCCAGCAGCCCCAGCAGGGACAGGGGTACAGATACGCAGTATTTT.

V gene TRBV5-1 combines with J gene TRBJ2-7; 9 nucleotides line up with TRBD1. This CDR3 is built from 14 residues. The V and J ends lost 1 base and 4 bases, in that order; junction bases with no gene match: 3. Per germline, CDR1 SGHRS and CDR2 YFSETQ. The CDR3 reads CASSLTGQGYEQYF. CDR3 bases: TGCGCCAGCAGCTTGACCGGACAGGGGTACGAGCAGTACTTC.

The table lists this clone with a count of one. V and J are TRBV18 and TRBJ1-5, with a weak D call TRBD1 (5 bases). Deletions cut 2 bases from V and 3 bases from J, with 8 bases between. Germline CDR1 is KGHSH and CDR2 is LQKENI. This CDR3 contains 14 residues. This CDR3 reads CASSPYRSNQPQHF. The CDR3 region has the DNA TGTGCCAGCTCACCATACAGGTCCAATCAGCCCCAGCATTTT.

The V gene is TRBV7-9, the J gene TRBJ2-1; unclear D gene. Germline V gene lookup returns CDR1 SEHNR and CDR2 FQNEAQ (reference sequence). The CDR3 has 12 amino acids. V lost 3 bases to trimming and J lost 5 bases, with 5 bases between them. This CDR3 reads CASSLSDNEQFF. The CDR3 DNA is TGTGCCAGCAGCTTGTCGGACAATGAGCAGTTCTTC.

The J gene is TRBJ2-1, the V gene TRBV18, with TRBD2 identical over 9 bases. V shed 0 bases, J shed 8 bases, and the junction held 8 bases outside the gene matches. The CDR3 consists of 16 residues. CDR1 and CDR2 from the germline V gene are KGHSH and LQKENI. CDR3 sequence reads: CASSPPTAGGPHEQFF. DNA for the CDR3: TGTGCCAGCTCACCACCTACTGCGGGGGGGCCTCATGAGCAGTTCTTC.

CDR3 amino acids: CASSRAGGQSNTQYF. CDR3 DNA: TGTGCCAGCAGCCGAGCGGGGGGGCAGTCAAATACGCAGTATTTT. The rearrangement links TRBV3-1 (or the pseudogene TRBV3-2) to TRBJ2-3; 10 nucleotides align to TRBD2. The V gene end was trimmed by 4 bases and the J gene end by 7 bases; junction bases not matched to a gene: 8. Germline values: CDR1 LGHDT, CDR2 YNNKEL (reference sequence). This CDR3 has 15 amino acids.

The V call is TRBV10-3, the J call TRBJ1-1; 8 positions match TRBD1. The CDR3 consists of 14 residues. The V and J ends lost 4 bases and 4 bases, in that order; junction bases with no gene match: 5. Germline CDR1 and CDR2: ENHRY and SYGVKD. In DNA form, the CDR3 reads TGTGCCATCAGTGGGACAGGGAGGGGCACTGAAGCTTTCTTT. Its protein is CAISGTGRGTEAFF.